This T cell receptor beta chain appears in the sequencing data of a study of T cell responses to AZD1222 COVID-19 vaccine. This clone was seen once. V lost 3 bases and J 3 bases, leaving 11 bases between the germline ends. This CDR3 comprises 14 residues. Germline lookup yields CDR1 LNHDA and CDR2 SQIVND (reference sequence). Sequencing used immunoSEQ multiplex PCR; TCRdb keeps in-frame clones, though not all of them. The sample lists under 200,000 clones, around 90% seen once, with about 1.5% in the top ten. The origin of this receptor is an adult who received the AZD1222 COVID-19 vaccine. Sequences were derived from peripheral blood, sampled 28 days after the second AZD1222 dose. The chain combines TRBV19 with TRBJ1-2; D ambiguous. CDR3 region: CASSMMLEDYGYTF. The CDR3 coding sequence is TGTGCCAGTAGTATGATGTTGGAGGACTATGGCTACACCTTC.